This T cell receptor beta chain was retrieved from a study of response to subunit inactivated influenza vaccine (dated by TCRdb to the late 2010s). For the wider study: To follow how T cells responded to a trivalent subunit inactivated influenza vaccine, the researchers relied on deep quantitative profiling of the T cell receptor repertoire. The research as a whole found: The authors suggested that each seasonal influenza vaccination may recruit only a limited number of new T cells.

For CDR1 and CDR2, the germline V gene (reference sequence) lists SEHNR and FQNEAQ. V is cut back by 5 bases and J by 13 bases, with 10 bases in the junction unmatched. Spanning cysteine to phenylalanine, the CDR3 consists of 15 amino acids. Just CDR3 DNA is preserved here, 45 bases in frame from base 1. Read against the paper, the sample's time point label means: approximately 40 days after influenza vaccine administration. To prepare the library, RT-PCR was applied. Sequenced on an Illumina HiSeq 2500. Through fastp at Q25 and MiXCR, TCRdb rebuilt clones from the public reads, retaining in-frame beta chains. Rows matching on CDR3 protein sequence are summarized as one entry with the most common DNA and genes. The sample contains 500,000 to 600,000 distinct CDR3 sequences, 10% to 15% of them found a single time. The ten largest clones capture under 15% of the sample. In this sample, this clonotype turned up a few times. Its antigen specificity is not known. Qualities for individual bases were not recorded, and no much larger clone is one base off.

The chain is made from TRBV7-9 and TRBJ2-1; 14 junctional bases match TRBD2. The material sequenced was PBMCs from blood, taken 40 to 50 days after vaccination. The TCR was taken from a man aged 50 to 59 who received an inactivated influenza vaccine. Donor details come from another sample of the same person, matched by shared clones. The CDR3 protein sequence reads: CASSPRLAGGPDQFF. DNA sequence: TGTGCCAGCAGCCCACGACTAGCGGGAGGGCCTGATCAGTTCTTC.